Each of the 15 T cell receptor beta chains below was sequenced from the same sample in a study of metastatic and nonmetastatic thyroid tumors. Patients underwent thyroid surgery, and none had received any treatment before it. TCRdb re-called the PCR reads through MiXCR. The sample yields 21,000 or so clones, 9.5% to 15% seen once. The sample consisted of blood. All receptors come from a male donor with papillary thyroid cancer or a benign thyroid nodule (not recorded which). Some clones in this sample may be carry-over from other donors' samples.

This clone came up many times. V usage is TRBV7-6 and J usage is TRBJ2-5; D is uncertain. The CDR3 covers 13 residues. Trimming pared 5 bases from V and 1 base from J, leaving 8 bases between. Germline-derived CDR1 and CDR2 are SGHVS and FNYEAQ. In DNA form, the CDR3 reads TGTGCCAGCAGCGCCCGCAGCCAAGAGACCCAGTACTTC. This gives the protein CASSARSQETQYF.

This clone was observed at least ten times. The chain recombines TRBV7-2 with TRBJ2-6; 12 bases map to TRBD1. J lost 4 bases, V lost 7 bases, and 11 bases had no gene match. Germline CDR1 is SGHTA and CDR2 is FQGNSA. This CDR3 is 18 amino acids long. CDR3 amino acids: CASILRGQGAPGANVLTF. The CDR3 DNA follows: TGTGCCAGCATCCTTAGGGGACAGGGGGCGCCCGGGGCCAACGTCCTGACTTTC. Full variable domain (rest looked up from reference TRBV7-2 and TRBJ2-6): GAGVSQSPSNKVTEKGKDVELRCDPISGHTALYWYRQSLGQGLEFLIYFQGNSAPDKSGLPSDRFSAERTGGSVSTLTIQRTQQEDSAVYLCASILRGQGAPGANVLTFGAGSRLTVL.

There are many counts of this clone. The rearrangement joins TRBV18 to TRBJ2-5; TRBD1 might be the D (5 bases). Germline V CDR1 and CDR2: KGHSH, LQKENI. Between the trimmed V and J ends, which lost 4 bases and 0 bases, there was a span of 9 bases. This CDR3 comprises 14 residues. CDR3 sequence: CASSLQTDQETQYF. CDR3 in DNA: TGTGCCAGCTCACTACAGACAGACCAAGAGACCCAGTACTTC.

This clone was seen repeatedly, ten times or more. The chain carries TRBV5-4 and TRBJ2-2, with 11 bases matching TRBD1. CDR1 is SGHNT, CDR2 YYREEE, per germline (reference sequence). V was clipped by 0 bases and J by 6 bases; unmatched bases: 4. The CDR3 length is 16 residues. The CDR3 coding sequence is TGTGCCAGCAGCTTGGGGGGGACAGGGGGACCCGGGGAGCTGTTTTTT. This codes for CASSLGGTGGPGELFF.

The V and J genes are TRBV24-1 and TRBJ2-7; tentative D call: TRBD2 (5 bases). The CDR3 runs 16 residues. Trimming shortened V by 2 bases and J by 2 bases, and 15 bases separated the two germline ends. Germline lookup yields CDR1 KGHDR and CDR2 SFDVKD. CDR3 DNA: TGTGCCACCAGTGATTCCGGGGAAGAGGATCCCTACGAGCAGTACTTC. The encoded protein is CATSDSGEEDPYEQYF.

There are a few counts of this clone. This rearrangement joins TRBV29-1 to TRBJ1-1, with D uncertain. This CDR3 is built from 12 residues. Per the germline V gene, CDR1 is SQVTM and CDR2 is ANQGSEA. V shed 6 bases and J shed 1 base, with 9 bases lying between them. This CDR3 is CSVVKPNTEAFF. The CDR3, as DNA: TGCAGCGTAGTGAAGCCGAACACTGAAGCTTTCTTT.

This clone was detected many times. This chain links TRBV24-1 with TRBJ2-3, with TRBD2 matching over 12 bases. Germline V gene lookup returns CDR1 KGHDR and CDR2 SFDVKD. This CDR3 contains 19 residues. The junction had 13 bases not matched to a gene; V was cut back by 2 bases and J by 5 bases. The CDR3 here is CATSDSTGWTSGIQDTQYF. DNA of the CDR3: TGTGCCACCAGTGATTCCACAGGGTGGACTAGCGGGATTCAAGATACGCAGTATTTT.

In its sample, this clone was seen a few times. An end of the junction differs from the germline gene, which may be a read error. The rearrangement uses TRBV28 and TRBJ1-1, with TRBD1 identical over 8 bases. CDR3 size: 17 residues. CDR1 and CDR2 from the germline V gene are MDHEN and SYDVKM. This chain's CDR3 is CASSFTFPTGANTEAFF. DNA for the CDR3: TGCGCCAGCAGCTTTACATTTCCGACAGGGGCGAACACTGAAGCTTTCTTT.

Sample share makes this clone medium-sized. V is TRBV6-5 and J is TRBJ2-3; 9 nucleotides align to TRBD2. The CDR3 is made up of 18 amino acids. The junction had 15 bases not matched to a gene; V was cut back by 2 bases and J by 6 bases. Per germline, CDR1 MNHEY and CDR2 SVGAGI. The CDR3 spells CASSYPHFRRREGDTQYF. Written as DNA, the CDR3 is TGTGCCAGCAGTTACCCTCACTTTCGTCGGCGGGAGGGGGATACGCAGTATTTT.

This clone appeared many times. The chain carries TRBV2 and TRBJ2-2; D call uncertain. Trimming shortened V by 6 bases and J by 6 bases, and 11 bases separated the two germline ends. Germline assignment: CDR1 SNHLY and CDR2 FYNNEI. The CDR3 spans 13 residues. The CDR3 region has the DNA TGTGCCAGCAGCCCCGGCGACTCCGGGGAGCTGTTTTTT. Residues: CASSPGDSGELFF.

This clone was observed at least ten times. This chain connects TRBV6-1 to TRBJ1-5, with no clear D. V lost 3 bases and J 4 bases, leaving 10 bases between the germline ends. This CDR3 has 14 residues. Germline V lookup: CDR1 MNHNS, CDR2 SASEGT. CDR3 DNA sequence: TGTGCCAGCAGTGAGTCGATGTGGAATCAGCCCCAGCATTTT. Translation: CASSESMWNQPQHF.

The chain joins TRBV28 to TRBJ2-1; 14 nucleotides agree with TRBD2. Germline V gene sequence: CDR1 MDHEN, CDR2 SYDVKM. The CDR3 totals 16 residues. After removal of 4 bases from V and 12 bases from J, the junction contained 11 bases not matched to a gene. CDR3 nucleotides: TGTGCCAGCAGTTGTCCGAGGCCCGGACTAGCGGGAGGGCAGTTCTTC. This sequence encodes CASSCPRPGLAGGQFF.

The chain has TRBV2 and TRBJ2-1, with 14 bases identical to TRBD2. Germline values: CDR1 SNHLY, CDR2 FYNNEI. The CDR3 has 15 amino acids. After removal of 6 bases from V and 3 bases from J, the junction contained 1 base not matched to a gene. CDR3 nucleotides: TGTGCCAGCAGAGGGACTAGCGGGAGCTACAATGAGCAGTTCTTC. It specifies CASRGTSGSYNEQFF.

This clone was seen a handful of times. The rearrangement joins TRBV10-3 to TRBJ1-5; possible D gene TRBD1, 6 bases. Germline V gene sequence: CDR1 ENHRY, CDR2 SYGVKD. CDR3 size: 14 residues. The V end lost 7 bases, the J end lost 0 bases, and 10 bases lay between the germline ends. The CDR3 region is CAITDRYSNQPQHF. The CDR3, as DNA: TGTGCCATCACCGACAGGTATAGCAATCAGCCCCAGCATTTT.

CDR3 nucleotides: TGTGCCAGCTCGGGACACTCCCTCAGCGAGCAGTACTTC. This codes for CASSGHSLSEQYF. This chain links TRBV27 with TRBJ2-7, with D possibly being TRBD1 (6 bases). Trimming cost V 8 bases and J 6 bases, with 17 bases left between them. The CDR3 is 13 residues long. Germline CDR1 MNHEY, CDR2 SMNVEV (reference sequence).